This T cell receptor beta chain was sequenced in a study of blood T cell repertoires in COVID-19. Study context: Samples came from the United States, Italy and Spain, spanning acute and convalescent COVID-19. T cells, B-cell-depleted T cells, or PBMCs supplied cDNA or gDNA.

The trim removed 3 bases at V and 4 bases at J, leaving 7 bases unmatched. The CDR3 runs 15 residues. Germline CDR1 and CDR2: MNHNS and SASEGT. In the study's own analysis: Cell counts per sample came from amplifying reference gene primers. Method: immunoSEQ multiplex PCR; TCRdb's copy keeps in-frame clones and lacks some. For V, J and clone size, that table is used; D and trimming come from the DNA. The top ten clones hold 0.6% to 1% of a sample with about 200,000 clones, roughly nine tenths of them seen once. J is TRBJ1-2 and V is TRBV6-1, with TRBD1 matching over 8 bases. The TCR sequence derives from a woman in her sixties or seventies with acute or convalescent COVID-19. Specimen: peripheral blood. CDR3 sequence: CASSDAATGAYGYTF. The CDR3 bases are TGTGCCAGCAGTGATGCCGCGACAGGGGCCTATGGCTACACCTTC.